The next 23 T cell receptor beta chains were all read from a single sample in a study of OX40 agonist ivuxolimab in advanced cancers. Assay: immunoSEQ multiplex PCR; the TCRdb copy retains only in-frame clones and omits some. The sample contains approximately 68,000 clones, 91% of which appear only once. Specimen: CD4+ or CD8+ T cells sorted from blood, collected in a trial of the OX40 agonist ivuxolimab. These receptors came from an adult with an advanced solid tumor such as melanoma, head and neck, liver or kidney cancer.

This sequence joins TRBV30 and TRBJ1-1, with D possibly matching TRBD1 (5 bases). The length of the CDR3 is 14 residues. Germline V lookup: CDR1 GTSNPN, CDR2 SVGIG (reference sequence). The V end was cut by 3 bases, the J end by 5 bases, with 16 bases between. This chain's CDR3 is CAWSRPGVGTEAFF. The CDR3 region has the DNA TGTGCCTGGAGCCGCCCGGGGGTCGGGACTGAAGCTTTCTTT.

The sample holds one count of this clone. This rearrangement joins TRBV7-3 to TRBJ2-7, with 10 bases that match TRBD1. This CDR3 spans 17 amino acids. The V and J ends lost 4 bases and 5 bases, in that order; junction bases with no gene match: 14. The germline V gene encodes CDR1 SGHTA and CDR2 FQGTGA. The CDR3 coding sequence is TGTGCCAGCAGCTATAACCCCAGACAGGGGGCGACTAACGAGCAGTACTTC. Its protein product is CASSYNPRQGATNEQYF. Drawing the rest from reference TRBV7-3 and TRBJ2-7, the complete variable domain is GAGVSQTPSNKVTEKGKYVELRCDPISGHTALYWYRQSLGQGPEFLIYFQGTGAADDSGLPNDRFFAVRPEGSVSTLKIQRTERGDSAVYLCASSYNPRQGATNEQYFGPGTRLTVT.

This sequence joins TRBV20-1 and TRBJ2-7; no clear D gene. With 3 bases removed from V and 6 bases from J, the gap between germline ends came to 9 bases. Per germline, CDR1 DFQATT and CDR2 SNEGSKA (reference sequence). The CDR3 totals 11 residues. For the CDR3, the DNA is TGCAGTGCTAGTACTAATCCCGAGCAGTACTTC. This gives the protein CSASTNPEQYF.

This rearrangement joins TRBV2 to TRBJ2-3; D not resolved. This CDR3 has 14 amino acids. Germline values: CDR1 SNHLY, CDR2 FYNNEI. The V gene lost 3 bases and the J gene lost 2 bases, with 9 bases spanning the gap. CDR3 coding DNA: TGTGCCAGCAGTGACCCCTTTTTCACAGATACGCAGTATTTT. This gives the protein CASSDPFFTDTQYF.

The chain carries TRBV2 and TRBJ1-5; a weak D match, TRBD1 (6 bases). V lost 4 bases and J lost 6, with 16 bases in between. Germline V gene sequence: CDR1 SNHLY, CDR2 FYNNEI. The CDR3 loop spans 15 amino acids. The CDR3 region is CASSVQGTSRQPQHF. The CDR3 DNA reads TGTGCCAGCAGTGTGCAGGGGACATCCCGTCAGCCCCAGCATTTT.

This rearrangement joins TRBV2 to TRBJ1-1; TRBD1 aligns across 8 bases. CDR1 is SNHLY, CDR2 FYNNEI, per germline. This CDR3 has 14 amino acids. V lost 0 bases to trimming and J lost 11 bases; unmatched junction nucleotides: 8. CDR3 nucleotide sequence: TGTGCCAGCAGTGAAGCAGATGGACAGGGCGGTGCTTTCTTT. Amino acids: CASSEADGQGGAFF.

The chain recombines TRBV12-5 with TRBJ2-7; no definite D call. CDR1 LGHNT and CDR2 FRNRAP come from the germline V gene. The CDR3 is 11 residues long. Trimming took off 3 bases at V and 3 bases at J, with 3 bases between the two ends. CDR3 residues: CASGFNYEQYF. The CDR3, as DNA: TGTGCTAGTGGTTTTAACTACGAGCAGTACTTC.

The CDR3 DNA follows: TGCGCCAGCAGTACTAGCGGGGGGAGTTACAATGAGCAGTTCTTC. It encodes CASSTSGGSYNEQFF. The chain employs TRBV10-2 and TRBJ2-1; 12 nucleotides agree with TRBD2. Germline loops: CDR1 WSHSY, CDR2 SAAADI. V lost 5 bases, J lost 4 bases, and 3 bases stayed unmatched. The CDR3 length is 15 residues.

The rearrangement joins TRBV5-4 to TRBJ1-2; D may be TRBD1 (5 bases). Germline V lookup: CDR1 SGHNT, CDR2 YYREEE (reference sequence). V was trimmed by 1 base and J by 4 bases, leaving 14 bases between them. The CDR3 extends over 15 amino acids. CDR3: CASSLMGREGYGYTF. CDR3 DNA: TGTGCCAGCAGCTTGATGGGCAGGGAAGGCTATGGCTACACCTTC.

The chain links TRBV7-8 to TRBJ2-1; 13 nucleotides match TRBD2. Germline assignment: CDR1 SGHVS and CDR2 FQNEAQ. CDR3 size: 16 residues. V was pared by 5 bases and J by 7 bases, with 8 bases of the junction left unmatched. The DNA of the CDR3 is TGTGCCAGCAGCCCCTACAGACTAGCGGGGGGAAATGAGCAGTTCTTC. It is translated as CASSPYRLAGGNEQFF.

CDR3 nucleotides: TGCGCCAGCAGTGCGAACCTCGGCCGGGAGGGCCTCAATGAGCAGTTCTTC. Protein product: CASSANLGREGLNEQFF. This chain uses TRBV10-1 with TRBJ2-1; 8 bases are a match to TRBD2. Germline CDR1 reads WNHNN; CDR2 reads SYGVQD (reference sequence). The CDR3 is made up of 17 amino acids. After removal of 4 bases from V and 6 bases from J, the junction contained 14 bases not matched to a gene.

The V and J genes are TRBV9 and TRBJ1-3; D possibly corresponds to TRBD1 (5 bases). The length of the CDR3 is 15 residues. V was shortened by 0 bases and J by 4 bases, with 11 bases between the two germline ends. CDR1 and CDR2 from the germline V gene are SGDLS and YYNGEE. DNA of the CDR3: TGTGCCAGCAGCGTAGGAGGGGCGGGGGGAAACACCATATATTTT. Translation gives CASSVGGAGGNTIYF. The full variable domain, its missing parts supplied by reference TRBV9 and TRBJ1-3, is DSGVTQTPKHLITATGQRVTLRCSPRSGDLSVYWYQQSLDQGLQFLIQYYNGEERAKGNILERFSAQQFPDLHSELNLSSLELGDSALYFCASSVGGAGGNTIYFGEGSWLTVV.

DNA for the CDR3: TGTGCCAGCACCCGAGGTGGGCAGGGTAATAGCAATCAGCCCCAGCATTTT. Residues: CASTRGGQGNSNQPQHF. The chain uses TRBV7-8 and TRBJ1-5, with D possibly TRBD1 on 5 matching bases. V was pared by 7 bases and J by 0 bases, with 19 bases between. The CDR3 totals 17 residues. Germline V lookup: CDR1 SGHVS, CDR2 FQNEAQ. Supplemented by reference TRBV7-8 and TRBJ1-5, the full variable domain reads GAGVSQSPRYKVAKRGQDVALRCDPISGHVSLFWYQQALGQGPEFLTYFQNEAQLDKSGLPSDRFFAERPEGSVSTLKIQRTQQEDSAVYLCASTRGGQGNSNQPQHFGDGTRLSIL.

The chain combines TRBV7-2 with TRBJ1-5, with no clear D. Per the germline V gene, CDR1 is SGHTA and CDR2 is FQGNSA. V lost 1 base and J lost 0, with 10 bases in between. CDR3 length equals 16 residues. The CDR3 DNA is TGTGCCAGCAGCTTAGTCGGCAGCAATAGCAATCAGCCCCAGCATTTT. Amino acids: CASSLVGSNSNQPQHF.

The rearrangement uses TRBV11-3 and TRBJ2-3; D perhaps matches TRBD1 (6 bases). V lost 1 base and J 1 base, leaving 6 bases between the germline ends. The germline V gene has CDR1 SGHNT and CDR2 YENEEA. This CDR3 region has 14 residues. Written as DNA, the CDR3 is TGTGCCAGCAGCTTAGGACAGGGCACAGATACGCAGTATTTT. This encodes CASSLGQGTDTQYF.

This clone occurred once. The chain links TRBV7-9 to TRBJ1-2; no clear D. Trimming stripped 5 bases from V and 4 bases from J, with 17 bases between. Germline CDR1 is SEHNR and CDR2 is FQNEAQ (reference sequence). This CDR3 contains 15 residues. The CDR3 nucleotides read TGTGCCAGCAGCCTGGAGATCGCCACAAGCTATGGCTACACCTTC. It is translated as CASSLEIATSYGYTF. Complete variable domain (other parts from reference TRBV7-9 and TRBJ1-2): DTGVSQNPRHKITKRGQNVTFRCDPISEHNRLYWYRQTLGQGPEFLTYFQNEAQLEKSRLLSDRFSAERPKGSFSTLEIQRTEQGDSAMYLCASSLEIATSYGYTFGSGTRLTVV.

In DNA form, the CDR3 reads TGTGCCAGCAGCTTAACGGACCTACGCCTCTACGAGCAGTACTTC. This encodes CASSLTDLRLYEQYF. The chain joins TRBV7-3 to TRBJ2-7; no reliable D call. Germline CDR1 is SGHTA and CDR2 is FQGTGA. V lost 0 bases and J 3 bases, leaving 12 bases between the germline ends. The CDR3 length is 15 residues. The variable domain in full, with the rest retrieved from reference TRBV7-3 and TRBJ2-7, is GAGVSQTPSNKVTEKGKYVELRCDPISGHTALYWYRQSLGQGPEFLIYFQGTGAADDSGLPNDRFFAVRPEGSVSTLKIQRTERGDSAVYLCASSLTDLRLYEQYFGPGTRLTVT.

This chain joins TRBV6-1 and TRBJ1-6; the D is unclear. V lost 8 bases and J 4 bases, leaving 15 bases between the germline ends. Germline CDR1 is MNHNS and CDR2 is SASEGT. This CDR3 is 15 amino acids long. The chain's CDR3 is CASSPARRYNSPLHF. CDR3 sequence (DNA): TGTGCCAGCTCCCCAGCCCGAAGGTATAATTCACCCCTCCACTTT.

The chain couples TRBV4-1 to TRBJ2-3; 7 bases fit TRBD2. Germline V gene sequence: CDR1 MGHRA, CDR2 YSYEKL. The length of the CDR3 is 19 residues. V shed 0 bases, J shed 5 bases, and the junction held 17 bases outside the gene matches. CDR3 sequence: CASSQEERGRVGGLDTQYF. CDR3 bases: TGCGCCAGCAGCCAAGAAGAGCGGGGACGCGTGGGAGGCTTAGATACGCAGTATTTT.

The chain joins TRBV6-6 to TRBJ1-5; a possible D gene is TRBD1 (5 bases). The CDR3 totals 14 residues. V was clipped by 6 bases and J by 1 base, with 10 bases between them. Germline lookup yields CDR1 MNHNY and CDR2 SVGAGI (reference sequence). The CDR3 sequence is CASRGPGSNQPQHF. The CDR3 coding sequence is TGTGCCAGCAGGGGACCTGGGAGCAATCAGCCCCAGCATTTT.

This clone was observed a single time. J is TRBJ1-2 and V is TRBV7-9; possible D gene TRBD1, 6 bases. The CDR3 runs to 15 residues. Looked up from germline, CDR1 is SEHNR and CDR2 is FQNEAQ (reference sequence). V lost 4 bases and J 4 bases, leaving 16 bases between the germline ends. The CDR3 nucleotides are TGTGCCAGCAGCTCGGGGACACTGCTAGGCTATGGCTACACCTTC. Translating it yields CASSSGTLLGYGYTF.

V is TRBV7-9 and J is TRBJ1-1; unclear D gene. Trimming stripped 1 base from V and 5 bases from J, with 14 bases between. Germline-derived CDR1 and CDR2 are SEHNR and FQNEAQ (reference sequence). There are 15 residues in the CDR3. The CDR3 DNA reads TGTGCCAGCAGCTTAGACTGGGCAGGAGAGACTGAAGCTTTCTTT. Translation gives CASSLDWAGETEAFF.

The genes are TRBV27 and TRBJ1-1; D gene ambiguous. Germline loops: CDR1 MNHEY, CDR2 SMNVEV (reference sequence). There are 13 residues in the CDR3. V lost 8 bases to trimming and J lost 4 bases, with 14 bases between them. The CDR3 spells CASRPPSGTEAFF. The CDR3 region has the DNA TGTGCCAGCCGCCCCCCCAGCGGCACTGAAGCTTTCTTT.